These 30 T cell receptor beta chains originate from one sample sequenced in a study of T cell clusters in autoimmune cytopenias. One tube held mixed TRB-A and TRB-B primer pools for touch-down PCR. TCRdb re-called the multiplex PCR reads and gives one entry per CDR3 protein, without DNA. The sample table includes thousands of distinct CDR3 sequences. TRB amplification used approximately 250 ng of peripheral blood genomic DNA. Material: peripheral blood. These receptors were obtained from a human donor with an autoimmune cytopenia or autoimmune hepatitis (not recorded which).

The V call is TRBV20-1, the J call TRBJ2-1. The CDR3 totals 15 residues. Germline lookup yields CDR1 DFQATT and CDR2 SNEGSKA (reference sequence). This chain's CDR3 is CSAKIDPNSYNEQFF.

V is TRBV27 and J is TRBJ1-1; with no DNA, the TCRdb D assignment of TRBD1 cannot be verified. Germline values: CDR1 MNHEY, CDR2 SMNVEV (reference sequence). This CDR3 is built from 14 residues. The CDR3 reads CASSEDRRNTEAFF.

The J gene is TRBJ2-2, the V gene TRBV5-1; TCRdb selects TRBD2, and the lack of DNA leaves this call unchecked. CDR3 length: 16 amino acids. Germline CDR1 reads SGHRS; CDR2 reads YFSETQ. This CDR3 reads CASSRDSLANTGELFF.

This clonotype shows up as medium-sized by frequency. CDR3 sequence reads: CASSFEGGGDNEQFF. The rearrangement uses TRBV12-3 or TRBV12-4 and TRBJ2-1; lacking DNA, the TRBD2 call made by TCRdb goes unchecked. The CDR3 sequence is 15 residues long.

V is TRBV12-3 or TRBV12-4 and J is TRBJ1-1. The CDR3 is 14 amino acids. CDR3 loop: CASSPWTMGTEAFF.

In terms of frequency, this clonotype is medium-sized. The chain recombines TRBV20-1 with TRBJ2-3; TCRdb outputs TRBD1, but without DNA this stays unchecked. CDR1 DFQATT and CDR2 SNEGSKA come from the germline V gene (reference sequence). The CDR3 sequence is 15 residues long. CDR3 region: CSAVRSGTGLDTQYF.

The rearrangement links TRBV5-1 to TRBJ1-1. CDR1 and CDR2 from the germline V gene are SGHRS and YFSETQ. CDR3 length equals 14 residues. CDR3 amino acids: CASSLALGNTEAFF.

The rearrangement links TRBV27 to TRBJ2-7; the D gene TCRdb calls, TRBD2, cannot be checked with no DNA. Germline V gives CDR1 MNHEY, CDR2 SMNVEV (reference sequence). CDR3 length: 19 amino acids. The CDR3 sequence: CASSFQYISGGESSYEQYF.

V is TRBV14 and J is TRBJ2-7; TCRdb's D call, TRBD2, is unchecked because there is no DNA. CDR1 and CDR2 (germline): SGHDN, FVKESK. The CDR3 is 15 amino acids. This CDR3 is CASSPGLAGGDEQYF.

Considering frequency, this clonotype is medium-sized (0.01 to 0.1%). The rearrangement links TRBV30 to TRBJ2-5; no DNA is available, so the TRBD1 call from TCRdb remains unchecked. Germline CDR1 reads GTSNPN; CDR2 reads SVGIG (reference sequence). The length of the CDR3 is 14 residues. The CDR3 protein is CAWSVLEGAETQYF.

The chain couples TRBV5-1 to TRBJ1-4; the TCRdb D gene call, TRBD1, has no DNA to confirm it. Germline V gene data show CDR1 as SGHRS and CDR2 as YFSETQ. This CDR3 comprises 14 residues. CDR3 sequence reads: CASSPRDRNEKLFF. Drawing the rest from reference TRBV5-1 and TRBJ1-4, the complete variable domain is KAGVTQTPRYLIKTRGQQVTLSCSPISGHRSVSWYQQTPGQGLQFLFEYFSETQRNKGNFPGRFSGRQFSNSRSEMNVSTLELGDSALYLCASSPRDRNEKLFFGSGTQLSVL.

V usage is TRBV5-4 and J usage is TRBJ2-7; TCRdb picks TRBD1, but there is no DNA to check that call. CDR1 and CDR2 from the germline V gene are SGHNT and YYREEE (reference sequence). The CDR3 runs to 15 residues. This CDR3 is CASSLRVTGGVEQYF.

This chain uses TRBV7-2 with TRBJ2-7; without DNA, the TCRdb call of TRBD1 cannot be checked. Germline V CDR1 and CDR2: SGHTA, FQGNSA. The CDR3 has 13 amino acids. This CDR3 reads CASSLRGANEQYF.

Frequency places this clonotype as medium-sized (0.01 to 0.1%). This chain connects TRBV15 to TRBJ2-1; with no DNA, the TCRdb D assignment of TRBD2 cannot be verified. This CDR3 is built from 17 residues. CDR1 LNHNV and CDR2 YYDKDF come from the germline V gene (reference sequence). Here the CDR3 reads CATRLGGGLVTTYEQFF.

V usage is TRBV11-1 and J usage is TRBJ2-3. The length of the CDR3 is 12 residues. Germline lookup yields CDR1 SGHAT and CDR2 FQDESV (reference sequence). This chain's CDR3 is CASSLIADTQYF.

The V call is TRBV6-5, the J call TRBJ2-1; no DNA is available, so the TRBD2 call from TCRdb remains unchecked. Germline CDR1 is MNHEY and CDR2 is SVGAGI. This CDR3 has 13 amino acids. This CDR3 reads CASSPRRDNEQFF.

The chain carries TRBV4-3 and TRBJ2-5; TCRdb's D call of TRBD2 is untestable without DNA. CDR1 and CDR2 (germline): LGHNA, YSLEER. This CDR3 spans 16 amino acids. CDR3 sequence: CASSQAPAGFQETQYF.

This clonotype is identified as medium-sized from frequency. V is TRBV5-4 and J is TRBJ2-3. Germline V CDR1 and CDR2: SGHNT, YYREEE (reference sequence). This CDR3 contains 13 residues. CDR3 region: CASSLGATDTQYF.

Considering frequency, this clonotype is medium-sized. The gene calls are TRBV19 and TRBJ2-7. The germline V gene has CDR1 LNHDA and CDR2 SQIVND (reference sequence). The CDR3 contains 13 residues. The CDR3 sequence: CASSISGSYEQYF.

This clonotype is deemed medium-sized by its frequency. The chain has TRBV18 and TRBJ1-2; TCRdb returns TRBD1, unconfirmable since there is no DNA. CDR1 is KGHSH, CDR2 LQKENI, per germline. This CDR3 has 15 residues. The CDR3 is CASSQSADSEYGYTF. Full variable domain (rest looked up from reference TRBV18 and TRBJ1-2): NAGVMQNPRHLVRRRGQEARLRCSPMKGHSHVYWYRQLPEEGLKFMVYLQKENIIDESGMPKERFSAEFPKEGPSILRIQQVVRGDSAAYFCASSQSADSEYGYTFGSGTRLTVV.

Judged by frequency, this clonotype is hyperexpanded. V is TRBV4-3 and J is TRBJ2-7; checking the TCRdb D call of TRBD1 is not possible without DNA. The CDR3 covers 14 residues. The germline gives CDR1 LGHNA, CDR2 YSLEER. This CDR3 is CASSHGTGEGEQYF.

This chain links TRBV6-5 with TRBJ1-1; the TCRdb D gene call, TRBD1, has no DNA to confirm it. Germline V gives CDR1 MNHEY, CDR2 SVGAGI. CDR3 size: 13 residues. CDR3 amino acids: CASSYEWANEAFF.

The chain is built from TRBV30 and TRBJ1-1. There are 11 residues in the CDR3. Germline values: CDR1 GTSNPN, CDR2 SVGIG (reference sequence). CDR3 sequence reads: CAWSQLGEAFF.

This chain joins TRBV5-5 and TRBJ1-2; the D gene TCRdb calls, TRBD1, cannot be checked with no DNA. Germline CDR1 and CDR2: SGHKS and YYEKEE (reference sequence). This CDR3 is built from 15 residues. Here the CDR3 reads CASSPAGGAFSGYTF.

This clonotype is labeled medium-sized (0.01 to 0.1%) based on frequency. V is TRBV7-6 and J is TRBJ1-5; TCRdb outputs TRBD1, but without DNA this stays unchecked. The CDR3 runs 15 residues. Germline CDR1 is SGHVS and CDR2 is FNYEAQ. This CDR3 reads CASSPTQGGNQPQHF. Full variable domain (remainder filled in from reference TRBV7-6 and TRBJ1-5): GAGVSQSPRYKVTKRGQDVALRCDPISGHVSLYWYRQALGQGPEFLTYFNYEAQQDKSGLPNDRFSAERPEGSISTLTIQRTEQRDSAMYRCASSPTQGGNQPQHFGDGTRLSIL.

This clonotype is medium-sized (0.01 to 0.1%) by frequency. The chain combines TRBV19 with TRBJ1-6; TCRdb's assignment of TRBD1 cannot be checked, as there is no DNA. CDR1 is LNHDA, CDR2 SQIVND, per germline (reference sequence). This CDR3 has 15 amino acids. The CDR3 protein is CASTRAGRGNSPLHF. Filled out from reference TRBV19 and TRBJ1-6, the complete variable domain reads DGGITQSPKYLFRKEGQNVTLSCEQNLNHDAMYWYRQDPGQGLRLIYYSQIVNDFQKGDIAEGYSVSREKKESFPLTVTSAQKNPTAFYLCASTRAGRGNSPLHFGNGTRLTVT.

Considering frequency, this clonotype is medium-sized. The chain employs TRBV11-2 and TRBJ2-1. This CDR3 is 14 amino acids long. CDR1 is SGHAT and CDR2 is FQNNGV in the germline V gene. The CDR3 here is CASSYRTEYNEQFF.

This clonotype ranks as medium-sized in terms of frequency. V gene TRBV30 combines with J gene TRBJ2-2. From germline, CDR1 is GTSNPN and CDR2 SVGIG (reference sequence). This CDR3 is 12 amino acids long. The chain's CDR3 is CACSRYTGELFF. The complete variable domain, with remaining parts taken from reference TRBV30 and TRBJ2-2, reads SQTIHQWPATLVQPVGSPLSLECTVEGTSNPNLYWYRQAAGRGLQLLFYSVGIGQISSEVPQNLSASRPQDRQFILSSKKLLLSDSGFYLCACSRYTGELFFGEGSRLTVL.

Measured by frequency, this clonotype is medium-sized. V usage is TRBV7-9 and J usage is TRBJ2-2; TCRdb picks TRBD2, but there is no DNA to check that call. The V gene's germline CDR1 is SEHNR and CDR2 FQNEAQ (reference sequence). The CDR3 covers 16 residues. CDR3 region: CASSSRAGGSTGELFF.

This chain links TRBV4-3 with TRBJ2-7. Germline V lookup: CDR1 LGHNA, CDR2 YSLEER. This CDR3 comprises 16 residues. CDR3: CASSQDFFGADNEQYF.